Below, one T cell receptor beta chain is given with its context. This CDR3 has 13 amino acids. Germline V gene lookup returns CDR1 SGHRS and CDR2 YFSETQ. V was cut by 4 bases and J by 3 bases, with 9 bases left in between. These data originate in a study of T cell changes during pregnancy in multiple sclerosis. Some clones are missing from TCRdb's copy, which holds only in-frame ones; the method was immunoSEQ multiplex PCR. The data show over 90,000 clones, with 80% to 95% seen just once and 0.8% to 0.95% held by the top ten. This TCR derives from a female donor with multiple sclerosis, enrolled in a pregnancy study. This rearrangement joins TRBV5-1 to TRBJ2-3; no clear D. The source was peripheral blood, collected before pregnancy. DNA for the CDR3: TGCGCCAGCAGCGTATCTAGTACAGATACGCAGTATTTT. Protein sequence: CASSVSSTDTQYF.